This T cell receptor beta chain is drawn from a study of T cell repertoires in aging, cancer and after chemotherapy. Study-wide background: Donors were grouped into six age bands spanning 30 or younger through 70 or older. Patients with chronic lymphocytic leukemia were sampled before and after fludarabine- or bendamustine-based chemotherapy.

TCR beta rearrangements were amplified from peripheral blood genomic DNA. Study-wide results and caveats: In hematological cancer patients, infiltrated lymphoid organs may have impaired thymic emigration or peripheral T cell expansion. Compared with age-matched healthy donors, untreated hematological or solid cancer patients showed higher blood TCR clonality.

Trimming shortened V by 0 bases and J by 1 base, and 13 bases separated the two germline ends. CDR1 is DFQATT, CDR2 SNEGSKA, per germline (reference sequence). The CDR3 runs to 15 residues. On this clonotype: What it recognizes is unknown.

Rearranged V-D-J TRB sequences were amplified with a mixed TRB-A/B primer pool. TCRdb analysed the multiplex PCR reads with MiXCR anew, one entry per CDR3 protein. The sample has over 5,500 distinct CDR3 sequences; around 33% are singletons. The source is a human donor with a blood cancer. Sequenced material: blood. The chain combines TRBV20-1 with TRBJ2-7; possible D gene TRBD1, 5 bases. DNA for the CDR3: TGCAGTGCTAGAGAGGAAGGGGTCGGATCCTACGAGCAGTACTTC. Protein sequence: CSAREEGVGSYEQYF.